The clone carrying this TCR beta chain was found once. This sample was included in a study of T cell responses to AZD1222 COVID-19 vaccine. Sequencing was performed with immunoSEQ multiplex PCR; in TCRdb, only in-frame clones are kept and a portion is missing. Of 180,000 or so clones listed, 92% are singletons. The germline V and J ends were trimmed by 2 bases and 0 bases, with 13 bases remaining between them. This CDR3 contains 15 residues. The germline V gene encodes CDR1 GTSNPN and CDR2 SVGIG (reference sequence). The TCR originated in an adult who received the AZD1222 COVID-19 vaccine. This specimen was peripheral blood, taken 28 days after the second AZD1222 dose. The chain recombines TRBV30 with TRBJ1-1; D not resolved. In DNA, the CDR3 is TGTGCCTGGAGTCCCCCGGGGATTCTGAACACTGAAGCTTTCTTT. Translating gives CAWSPPGILNTEAFF.